A selection of T cell receptor beta chains follows, all from one sample in a study of T-cell memory formation after mild COVID-19. TCRdb reanalysed the 5' RACE reads using MiXCR and keeps one entry per CDR3 protein. This table holds 13,000 or so distinct CDR3 sequences, around 12% found once. The sample was PBMCs or a T cell subset sorted from them (not recorded which). These receptors all stem from an adult woman who had mild COVID-19 (a few samples of this study predate the infection). Cell type and time point are not known. Each CDR3 is given without its conserved first and last residue. The order of the fields is clone size, J gene, V gene, CDR3 protein. Some rows have no size entry. The others give once, few or many, or a class for an expanded clone.

NA | TRBJ1-2 | TRBV15 | ATHGENNYGYT
many | TRBJ2-7 | TRBV12-3/TRBV12-4 | ASSLYESSYEQY
many | TRBJ2-3 | TRBV7-9 | ASSLGVGLSTDTQY
medium-sized | TRBJ2-2 | TRBV29-1 | SVTKAGELF
many | TRBJ2-7 | TRBV5-1 | ASSLGDRDYEQY
many | TRBJ2-1 | TRBV15 | ATSSRHVGQPEQF
NA | TRBJ2-3 | TRBV7-6 | ASSLGTSTDTQY
many | TRBJ2-1 | TRBV7-9 | ASSLASGLAFSYNEQF
many | TRBJ2-7 | TRBV5-4 | ASSFSGSTTYEQY
many | TRBJ1-4 | TRBV12-3/TRBV12-4 | ASSLGGLNEKLF
many | TRBJ1-5 | TRBV20-1 | SAGGGGNQPQH
many | TRBJ1-5 | TRBV6-5 | ASSETGFVNQPQH
many | TRBJ2-1 | TRBV4-2 | ASSQGRDNEQF
many | TRBJ1-1 | TRBV19 | ASSIGHLNTEAF
NA | TRBJ2-2 | TRBV5-1 | ASHWSSQNTGELF
many | TRBJ2-7 | TRBV7-8 | ASSLPNYEQY
many | TRBJ2-2 | TRBV25-1 | ASTRRAGTTGELF
many | TRBJ1-1 | TRBV3-1 | ASSQDKTAGMNTEAF
NA | TRBJ2-5 | TRBV6-2/TRBV6-3 | ASSYWGIREETQY
many | TRBJ2-3 | TRBV5-6 | ASTLGLAGADTQY
many | TRBJ1-2 | TRBV5-6 | ASSFGTGANYGYT
many | TRBJ2-3 | TRBV7-2 | ASSIPRASWADTQY
many | TRBJ1-2 | TRBV12-3/TRBV12-4 | ASSIPTGAFYGYT